The clone carrying this T cell receptor (beta chain) was counted many times. The antigen remains undetermined. The germline V gene encodes CDR1 MNHEY and CDR2 SVGEGT. The CDR3 spans 13 residues. V was cut by 4 bases and J by 5 bases, with 9 bases left in between. These data come from a study of identical twins. The study, taken as a whole, reports: Alpha sequences that were out-of-frame and twin-shared showed an excess of low generation probability. Invariant cells of the MAIT and iNKT types might have partly distorted the zero-insertion analyses.

In TCRdb, the 5' RACE reads were re-called with MiXCR into one record per CDR3 protein. In the table there are some 240,000 distinct CDR3 sequences, 6.5% to 9.5% of which are singletons. All donors comprised healthy Caucasians. These same records also appear under a second study, on yellow fever vaccine responses in identical twins. This second study says: Reportedly, twins' vaccine T cell responses looked partly convergent and partly personalized.

The sample comprised CD8+ T cells sorted from blood. V is TRBV6-2 or TRBV6-3 and J is TRBJ1-5, with no clear D. The TCR comes from a woman under 30 in good health. CDR3 sequence: CASSWSEYQPQHF. The CDR3 DNA reads as TGTGCCAGCAGTTGGTCAGAATATCAGCCCCAGCATTTT.